This section outlines one T cell receptor beta chain sequence together with its context. The immunoSEQ assay was v3.0, run at survey level. The protocol was immunoSEQ multiplex PCR, while the TCRdb copy is restricted to in-frame clones and leaves out a portion. The repertoire has 15,000 to 20,000 clones, over 70% of them found once; the top ten carry less than 14%. This entry comes from a study of long-term antiretroviral therapy in people with HIV. Germline CDR1 is KGHSH and CDR2 is LQKENI. The V and J ends lost 3 bases and 4 bases, in that order; junction bases with no gene match: 2. The CDR3 totals 15 residues. It was in the United States that all participants with HIV were treated.

The sequencing here drew on unsorted PBMCs, taken 2.3 years after starting antiretroviral therapy. The gene calls are TRBV18 and TRBJ2-3; 12 positions agree with TRBD2. This TCR derives from a woman aged 40 to 49 with HIV. The CDR3 region is CASSPTSGGSDTQYF. The CDR3 DNA reads TGTGCCAGCTCACCGACTAGCGGGGGTTCAGATACGCAGTATTTT.